The clone carrying this T cell receptor beta chain was found a few times. Germline V lookup: CDR1 SQVTM, CDR2 ANQGSEA. The CDR3 contains 14 residues. Between the trimmed V and J ends, which lost 2 bases and 0 bases, there was a span of 8 bases. Researchers drew blood RNA from unsorted whole blood and extracted germline DNA as well. The template, roughly 0.45 ug total RNA, yielded TCR beta cDNA made with a constant-region primer. Three nested multiplex PCR rounds, a slightly modified ARM-PCR method, built the TCR beta libraries. The two initial PCR rounds, approximately 10 cycles each, used TRBV1-TRBV30 forward and C-beta reverse primers. TCRdb independently ran MiXCR on the multiplex PCR reads; one entry per CDR3 protein. The sample contains roughly 180,000 distinct CDR3 sequences, roughly 60% of which appear only once. The data stem from a study of tumor-infiltrating lymphocytes in primary liver carcinoma. The overall study: The cohort included men and women aged 30 to 69 years. Recorded tumor stage was T1-T3 N0M0, with diameters of about 4.2 to 10 cm.

The sequenced sample was peripheral blood. This chain links TRBV29-1 with TRBJ2-1; D not resolved. This TCR was recovered from a man aged 35-49 years with primary liver carcinoma and hepatitis B virus infection. DNA for the CDR3: TGCAGCGTTGAAAGGGATAGCTCCTACAATGAGCAGTTCTTC. As protein: CSVERDSSYNEQFF.